One sample yielded the 19 T cell receptor beta chains listed below, sequenced in a study of blood T cell repertoires in COVID-19. Data came from immunoSEQ multiplex PCR; TCRdb stores just in-frame clones and leaves some out. The table lists about 200,000 clones, around 86% of them singletons. Specimen: PBMCs or T cells enriched from blood (not recorded which). These receptors were collected from a woman between 35 and 50 years old with acute COVID-19.

V usage is TRBV10-3 and J usage is TRBJ1-5, with a possible D match to TRBD1 (6 bases). Germline loops: CDR1 ENHRY, CDR2 SYGVKD. The CDR3 totals 13 residues. Between the trimmed V and J ends, which lost 6 bases and 5 bases, there was a span of 11 bases. The CDR3 sequence is CAISHNRDQPQHF. As DNA, the CDR3 is TGTGCCATCAGCCACAACAGGGATCAGCCCCAGCATTTT.

This clone appeared a single time. The chain links TRBV10-3 to TRBJ2-1; 9 nucleotides match TRBD1. The junction had 8 bases not matched to a gene; V was cut back by 6 bases and J by 8 bases. The length of the CDR3 is 14 residues. CDR1 is ENHRY and CDR2 is SYGVKD in the germline V gene. CDR3 loop: CAIRKTGGDDEQFF. CDR3 in DNA: TGTGCCATCAGAAAGACAGGGGGGGACGATGAGCAGTTCTTC.

With regard to this clone: Distinct nucleotide sequences in the sample also encode this CDR3. The chain recombines TRBV10-3 with TRBJ2-2, with a possible D match to TRBD2 (5 bases). V lost 0 bases to trimming and J lost 0 bases, with 8 bases between them. In germline, CDR1 is ENHRY, CDR2 SYGVKD. This CDR3 is built from 16 residues. The CDR3 reads CAISESRGTNTGELFF. CDR3 nucleotides: TGTGCCATCAGTGAGTCCCGGGGTACGAACACCGGGGAGCTGTTTTTT.

This clone was picked up a small number of times. V gene TRBV12-3 or TRBV12-4 combines with J gene TRBJ1-2; D gene uncertain. CDR3 length: 12 residues. Trimming pared 5 bases from V and 2 bases from J, leaving 6 bases between. The CDR3 sequence is CASSRGNYGYTF. For the CDR3, the DNA is TGTGCCAGCAGTCGAGGGAACTATGGCTACACCTTC.

J is TRBJ1-6 and V is TRBV18, with 7 bases fitting TRBD1. Germline trimming cut 5 bases from V and 7 bases from J; bases unmatched to any gene: 5. This CDR3 is built from 14 residues. Germline CDR1 is KGHSH and CDR2 is LQKENI. In DNA form, the CDR3 reads TGTGCCAGCTCATCGAAGGACAGGAATTCACCCCTCCACTTT. This codes for CASSSKDRNSPLHF.

This chain joins TRBV29-1 and TRBJ2-1; tentatively, D is TRBD2 (6 bases). Germline loops: CDR1 SQVTM, CDR2 ANQGSEA. The CDR3 sequence is 13 residues long. V was cut by 7 bases and J by 10 bases, with 20 bases left in between. CDR3 nucleotide sequence: TGCAGCGCCGGGGGAGCGGCGGGATCGGAGCAGTTCTTC. It specifies CSAGGAAGSEQFF.

This chain connects TRBV7-6 to TRBJ2-2, with TRBD2 matching over 10 bases. Looked up from germline, CDR1 is SGHVS and CDR2 is FNYEAQ. The CDR3 loop spans 18 amino acids. The V and J ends lost 4 bases and 7 bases, in that order; junction bases with no gene match: 15. The CDR3, as DNA: TGTGCCAGCAGCTCGCCCCCCCAGCGGGAGGGCCGGAGCGGGGAGCTGTTTTTT. Its translation is CASSSPPQREGRSGELFF.

J is TRBJ1-3 and V is TRBV7-9; 7 bases agree with TRBD1. Looked up from germline, CDR1 is SEHNR and CDR2 is FQNEAQ (reference sequence). Trimming at V came to 1 base and at J to 0 bases, leaving 3 bases not matched to a gene. The CDR3 runs to 16 residues. The chain's CDR3 is CASSLGGQSSGNTIYF. DNA for the CDR3: TGTGCCAGCAGCTTAGGGGGACAGAGCTCTGGAAACACCATATATTTT.

V is TRBV7-9 and J is TRBJ1-2, with a possible D match to TRBD1 (6 bases). CDR3 length equals 13 residues. Trimming pared 1 base from V and 10 bases from J, leaving 13 bases between. The germline V gene encodes CDR1 SEHNR and CDR2 FQNEAQ (reference sequence). The CDR3 loop is CASSLGRQEAYTF. CDR3 sequence (DNA): TGTGCCAGCAGCTTAGGCCGACAGGAGGCCTACACCTTC.

The chain carries TRBV28 and TRBJ2-7, with D possibly TRBD1 on 6 matching bases. V was trimmed by 6 bases and J by 0 bases, leaving 12 bases between them. CDR1 is MDHEN and CDR2 is SYDVKM in the germline V gene. The CDR3 has 14 amino acids. CDR3 amino acids: CASRRQASSYEQYF. The CDR3, as DNA: TGTGCCAGCAGACGACAGGCGAGCTCCTACGAGCAGTACTTC. The full variable domain, rest sourced from reference TRBV28 and TRBJ2-7, is DVKVTQSSRYLVKRTGEKVFLECVQDMDHENMFWYRQDPGLGLRLIYFSYDVKMKEKGDIPEGYSVSREKKERFSLILESASTNQTSMYLCASRRQASSYEQYFGPGTRLTVT.

This clone appeared a single time. The rearrangement uses TRBV29-1 and TRBJ2-3; 9 nucleotides agree with TRBD2. With V trimmed by 7 bases and J by 6 bases, 11 bases remained unmatched. This CDR3 has 14 residues. Germline lookup yields CDR1 SQVTM and CDR2 ANQGSEA. This CDR3 is CSAGQREVGDTQYF. DNA for the CDR3: TGCAGCGCGGGACAGCGGGAGGTGGGCGATACGCAGTATTTT.

This clone has a handful of counts. Without the conserved terminal phenylalanine or tryptophan, this CDR3 likely stems from a read error. The limits of the CDR3 on the DNA are not certain, so only TCRdb's listed CDR3 is given. V gene TRBV3-1 (or the pseudogene TRBV3-2) combines with J gene TRBJ1-2; the DNA was not used to check the table's D call, TRBD1. The germline CDR1 and CDR2 sequences are LGHDT and YNNKEL (reference sequence). A total of 13 residues make up the CDR3, ends included. CDR3 residues: CASSQGDRGPIRV.

The V and J genes are TRBV6-5 and TRBJ2-7; no definite D call. Germline V lookup: CDR1 MNHEY, CDR2 SVGAGI. The CDR3 runs to 12 residues. Trimming removed 6 bases at V and 2 bases at J, with 8 bases between. The CDR3 DNA reads as TGTGCCAGCAGGCCCACAACCTACGAGCAGTACTTC. Protein product: CASRPTTYEQYF.

The V gene is TRBV6-2 or TRBV6-3, the J gene TRBJ2-1; possible D gene TRBD2, 6 bases. Germline V gives CDR1 MNHEY, CDR2 SVGEGT. The V end lost 5 bases, the J end lost 4 bases, and 12 bases lay between the germline ends. The CDR3 totals 14 residues. The DNA of the CDR3 is TGTGCCAGCAGTCTAGCGACAGCTTACAATGAGCAGTTCTTC. It codes for CASSLATAYNEQFF.

The rearrangement uses TRBV7-9 and TRBJ1-1, with TRBD1 matching over 8 bases. V shed 5 bases, J shed 7 bases, and the junction held 6 bases outside the gene matches. This CDR3 region has 13 residues. Germline V gives CDR1 SEHNR, CDR2 FQNEAQ (reference sequence). The CDR3 loop is CASSIRQGIEAFF. Here the CDR3 DNA reads TGTGCCAGCAGCATACGACAGGGGATTGAAGCTTTCTTT.

This clone was counted a single time. The chain has TRBV5-8 and TRBJ2-2, with D perhaps matching TRBD2 (5 bases). This CDR3 contains 14 residues. CDR1 is SGHTS, CDR2 YDEGEE, per germline. The V and J ends lost 4 bases and 9 bases respectively, with 16 bases between them. CDR3 region: CASSPRTSPRELFF. The CDR3 bases are TGTGCCAGCAGCCCAAGGACTTCCCCCCGGGAGCTGTTTTTT.

The V gene is TRBV5-1, the J gene TRBJ1-2; no clear D gene. V lost 4 bases to trimming and J lost 4 bases, with 17 bases between them. Germline V gene data show CDR1 as SGHRS and CDR2 as YFSETQ. The CDR3 extends over 15 amino acids. Here the CDR3 reads CASSPPAGGIYGYTF. Written as DNA, the CDR3 is TGCGCCAGCAGCCCCCCGGCCGGAGGGATCTATGGCTACACCTTC.

CDR3: CASSFQGARGEAFF. CDR3 in DNA: TGTGCCAGCAGCTTCCAGGGGGCCAGGGGTGAAGCTTTCTTT. This rearrangement joins TRBV3-1 (or the pseudogene TRBV3-2) to TRBJ1-1; the match to TRBD1 covers 8 bases. Germline CDR1 reads LGHDT; CDR2 reads YNNKEL (reference sequence). The CDR3 runs to 14 residues. The V and J ends lost 5 bases and 7 bases, in that order; junction bases with no gene match: 9.

The chain couples TRBV19 to TRBJ1-6; D is possibly TRBD1 (5 bases). Trimming took 5 bases from V and 7 from J, leaving 12 bases between them. Germline-derived CDR1 and CDR2 are LNHDA and SQIVND (reference sequence). The CDR3 extends over 14 amino acids. CDR3 in DNA: TGTGCCAGTAGTGCGGGACGGGGGAATTCACCCCTCCACTTT. Translated: CASSAGRGNSPLHF.